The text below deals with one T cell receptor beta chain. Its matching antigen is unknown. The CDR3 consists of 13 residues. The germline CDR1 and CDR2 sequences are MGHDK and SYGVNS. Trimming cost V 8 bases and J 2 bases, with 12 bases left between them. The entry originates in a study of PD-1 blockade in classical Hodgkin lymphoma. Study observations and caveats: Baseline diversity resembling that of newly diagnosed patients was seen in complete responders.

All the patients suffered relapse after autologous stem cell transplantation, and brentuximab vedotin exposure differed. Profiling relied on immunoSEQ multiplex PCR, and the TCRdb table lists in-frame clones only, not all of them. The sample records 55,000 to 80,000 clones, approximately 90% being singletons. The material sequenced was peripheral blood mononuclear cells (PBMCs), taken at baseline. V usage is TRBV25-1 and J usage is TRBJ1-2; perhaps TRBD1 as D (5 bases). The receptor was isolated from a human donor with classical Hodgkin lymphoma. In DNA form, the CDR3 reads TGTGCCAGCGCCCCCGGGACCAACTATGGCTACACCTTC. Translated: CASAPGTNYGYTF.